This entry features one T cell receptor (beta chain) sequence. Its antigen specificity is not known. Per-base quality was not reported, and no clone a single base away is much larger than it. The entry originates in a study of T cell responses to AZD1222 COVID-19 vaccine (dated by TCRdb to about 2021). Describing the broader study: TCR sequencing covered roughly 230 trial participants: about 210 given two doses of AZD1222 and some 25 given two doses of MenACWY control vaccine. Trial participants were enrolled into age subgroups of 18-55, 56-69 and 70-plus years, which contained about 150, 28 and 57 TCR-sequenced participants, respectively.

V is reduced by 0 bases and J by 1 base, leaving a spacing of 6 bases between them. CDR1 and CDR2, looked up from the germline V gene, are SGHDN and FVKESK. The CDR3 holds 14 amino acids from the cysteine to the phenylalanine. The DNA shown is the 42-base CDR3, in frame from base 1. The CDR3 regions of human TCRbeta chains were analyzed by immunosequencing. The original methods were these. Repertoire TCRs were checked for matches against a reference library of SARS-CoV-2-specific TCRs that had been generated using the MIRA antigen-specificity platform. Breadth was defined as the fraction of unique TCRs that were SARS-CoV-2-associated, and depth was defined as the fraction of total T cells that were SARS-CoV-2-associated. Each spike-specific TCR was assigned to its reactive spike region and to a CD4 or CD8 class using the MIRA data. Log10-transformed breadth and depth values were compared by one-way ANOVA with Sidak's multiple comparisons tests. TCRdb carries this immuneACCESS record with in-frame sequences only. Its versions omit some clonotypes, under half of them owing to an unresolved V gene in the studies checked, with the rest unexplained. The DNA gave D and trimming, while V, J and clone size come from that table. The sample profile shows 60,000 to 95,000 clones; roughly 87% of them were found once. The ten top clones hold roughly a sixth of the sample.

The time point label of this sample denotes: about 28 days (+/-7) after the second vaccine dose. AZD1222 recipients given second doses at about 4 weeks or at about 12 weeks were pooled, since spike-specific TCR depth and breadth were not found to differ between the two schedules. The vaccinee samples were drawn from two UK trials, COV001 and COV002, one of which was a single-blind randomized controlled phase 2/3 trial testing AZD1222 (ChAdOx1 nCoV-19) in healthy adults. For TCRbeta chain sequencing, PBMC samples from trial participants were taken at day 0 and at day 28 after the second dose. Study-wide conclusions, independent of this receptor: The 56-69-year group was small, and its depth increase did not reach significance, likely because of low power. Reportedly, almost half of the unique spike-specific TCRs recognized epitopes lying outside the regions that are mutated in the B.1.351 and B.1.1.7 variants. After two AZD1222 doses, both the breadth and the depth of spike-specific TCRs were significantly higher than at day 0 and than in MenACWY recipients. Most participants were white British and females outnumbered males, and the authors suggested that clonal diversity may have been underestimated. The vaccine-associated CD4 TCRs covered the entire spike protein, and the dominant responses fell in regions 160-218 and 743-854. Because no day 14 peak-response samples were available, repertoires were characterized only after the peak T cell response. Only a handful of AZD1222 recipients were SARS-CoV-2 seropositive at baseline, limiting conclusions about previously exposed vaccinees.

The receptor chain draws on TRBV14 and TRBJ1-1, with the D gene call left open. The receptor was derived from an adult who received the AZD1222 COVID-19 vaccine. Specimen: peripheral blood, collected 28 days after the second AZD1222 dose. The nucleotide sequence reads TGTGCCAGCAGCCAAGAGGTAGAGAACACTGAAGCTTTCTTT. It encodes CASSQEVENTEAFF.